The 24 T cell receptor beta chains presented below share a single source sample, sequenced in a study of cytomegalovirus exposure and HLA in healthy donors. PCR amplification relied on 60 Vbeta primers (plus 13 Jbeta primers). TCRdb's copy holds only in-frame clones and misses some; the assay was immunoSEQ multiplex PCR. The sample has fewer than 85,000 clones; roughly 70% are singletons. Source material: PBMCs. All receptors derive from a woman aged 40 to 50 in good health and CMV-seropositive.

In its sample, this clone was seen a few times. The V gene is TRBV30, the J gene TRBJ2-3; TRBD2 matches 9 bases. CDR1 GTSNPN and CDR2 SVGIG come from the germline V gene (reference sequence). The trim removed 0 bases at V and 7 bases at J, leaving 2 bases unmatched. CDR3 length equals 13 residues. The DNA of the CDR3 is TGTGCCTGGAGTGTTAGCGGGAGAAATACGCAGTATTTT. This encodes CAWSVSGRNTQYF.

J is TRBJ2-1 and V is TRBV2; D unresolved. This CDR3 region has 15 residues. Germline CDR1 is SNHLY and CDR2 is FYNNEI. V lost 1 base and J 0 bases, leaving 7 bases between the germline ends. As DNA, the CDR3 is TGTGCCAGCAGTGAAGGCCGGTCCTCCTACAATGAGCAGTTCTTC. Translating gives CASSEGRSSYNEQFF.

The chain has TRBV7-9 and TRBJ2-7, with a possible D match to TRBD1 (5 bases). Germline-derived CDR1 and CDR2 are SEHNR and FQNEAQ (reference sequence). Trimming pared 5 bases from V and 0 bases from J, leaving 11 bases between. This CDR3 has 14 residues. This CDR3 is CASSRQRSSYEQYF. CDR3 bases: TGTGCCAGCAGCCGACAGAGAAGCTCCTACGAGCAGTACTTC. Filled out from reference TRBV7-9 and TRBJ2-7, the complete variable domain reads DTGVSQNPRHKITKRGQNVTFRCDPISEHNRLYWYRQTLGQGPEFLTYFQNEAQLEKSRLLSDRFSAERPKGSFSTLEIQRTEQGDSAMYLCASSRQRSSYEQYFGPGTRLTVT.

This clone was counted only a few times. The chain uses TRBV2 and TRBJ1-1, with TRBD1 matching over 7 bases. The J segment lost 10 bases and the V segment lost 8 bases, leaving 10 bases of the junction unmatched. The CDR3 covers 12 residues. Germline CDR1 reads SNHLY; CDR2 reads FYNNEI. In DNA form, the CDR3 reads TGTGCCAGCCTACCTCAACAGGGGTCAGCTTTCTTT. Protein product: CASLPQQGSAFF.

The chain has TRBV4-1 and TRBJ2-1, with 7 bases that match TRBD2. Germline assignment: CDR1 MGHRA and CDR2 YSYEKL. The CDR3 spans 15 residues. V lost 1 base, J lost 5 bases, and 5 bases stayed unmatched. The CDR3 sequence: CASSQGRGRNNEQFF. The CDR3 DNA is TGCGCCAGCAGCCAAGGGCGGGGGAGAAACAATGAGCAGTTCTTC.

The chain links TRBV5-6 to TRBJ2-5; D might be TRBD2 (6 bases). The V end was cut by 0 bases, the J end by 4 bases, with 13 bases between. The CDR3 contains 15 residues. Germline V gene lookup returns CDR1 SGHDT and CDR2 YYEEEE. The CDR3, as DNA: TGTGCCAGCAGCTTGGGAGGGGCGCGGGGAGAGACCCAGTACTTC. It codes for CASSLGGARGETQYF. Supplemented by reference TRBV5-6 and TRBJ2-5, the full variable domain reads DAGVTQSPTHLIKTRGQQVTLRCSPKSGHDTVSWYQQALGQGPQFIFQYYEEEERQRGNFPDRFSGHQFPNYSSELNVNALLLGDSALYLCASSLGGARGETQYFGPGTRLLVL.

The CDR3 sequence: CASSYSKLREAFF. CDR3 coding DNA: TGTGCCAGCAGTTACTCGAAACTTCGAGAAGCTTTCTTT. The chain uses TRBV6-5 and TRBJ1-1; D gene uncertain. Per the germline V gene, CDR1 is MNHEY and CDR2 is SVGAGI. Trimming left V 0 bases short and J 8 bases short, with 10 bases between. The CDR3 totals 13 residues.

A single count supports this clone. A read error may account for a junction end that differs from germline. This sample includes further DNA sequences coding for the same CDR3. The chain combines TRBV7-9 with TRBJ1-1; 7 bases line up with TRBD1. Germline assignment: CDR1 SEHNR and CDR2 FQNEAQ (reference sequence). The CDR3 totals 17 residues. Here the CDR3 DNA reads TGTGCCAGCAGCCCACGTGGTTCAGGGGGAGGCGGCACTGAGGCTTTCTTT. Amino acids: CASSPRGSGGGGTEAFF.

This rearrangement joins TRBV6-5 to TRBJ1-2; 8 nucleotides match TRBD1. CDR1 and CDR2 from the germline V gene are MNHEY and SVGAGI. J was trimmed by 8 bases and V by 6 bases; bases with no gene match: 5. The CDR3 totals 12 residues. CDR3 protein: CASRPWTGGYTF. The CDR3 DNA reads TGTGCCAGCAGACCGTGGACAGGGGGCTACACCTTC.

The rearrangement joins TRBV6-5 to TRBJ2-3; weak D call: TRBD2 (7 bases). The CDR3 has 15 amino acids. The V gene lost 8 bases and the J gene lost 2 bases, with 17 bases spanning the gap. CDR1 MNHEY and CDR2 SVGAGI come from the germline V gene. The CDR3 reads CASGVRGGPTDTQYF. In nucleotides, the CDR3 is TGTGCCAGCGGGGTAAGGGGGGGCCCCACAGATACGCAGTATTTT.

The chain employs TRBV5-1 and TRBJ2-7; 8 nucleotides agree with TRBD1. Looked up from germline, CDR1 is SGHRS and CDR2 is YFSETQ. V shed 4 bases and J 3 bases; nucleotides not matched to a gene: 9. This CDR3 has 15 amino acids. CDR3 region: CASSQESGTGYEQYF. The DNA of the CDR3 is TGCGCCAGCAGCCAAGAATCCGGGACAGGCTACGAGCAGTACTTC.

V and J are TRBV1 and TRBJ2-2; whether TRBD1, the table's D call, matches the DNA was not checked. TRBV1 corresponds to a pseudogene. The CDR3 extends over 16 amino acids. The CDR3 nucleotides read TGCACCAGCAGCCAAGATCGGAGGGGGCGGATCGGGGAGCTGTTTTTT. The encoded protein is CTSSQDRRGRIGELFF.

The chain carries TRBV7-3 and TRBJ2-5; 7 nucleotides align to TRBD2. Germline loops: CDR1 SGHTA, CDR2 FQGTGA. There are 16 residues in the CDR3. V lost 2 bases to trimming and J lost 2 bases; unmatched junction nucleotides: 8. CDR3 nucleotide sequence: TGTGCCAGCAGCTTATTGGGCGGGGGAACACAAGAGACCCAGTACTTC. Translated: CASSLLGGGTQETQYF.

This rearrangement joins TRBV6-1 to TRBJ2-1, with TRBD2 identical over 10 bases. With 2 bases clipped from V and 4 bases from J, the junction kept 5 bases outside the gene matches. CDR1 is MNHNS and CDR2 is SASEGT in the germline V gene. This CDR3 region has 16 residues. CDR3 residues: CASSEQVTSGYNEQFF. In DNA, the CDR3 is TGTGCCAGCAGTGAACAAGTGACTAGCGGGTACAATGAGCAGTTCTTC.

This chain uses TRBV5-4 with TRBJ2-3, with no clear D. Deletions cut 0 bases from V and 0 bases from J, with 14 bases between. The CDR3 loop spans 17 amino acids. Germline CDR1 reads SGHNT; CDR2 reads YYREEE (reference sequence). The DNA for the CDR3 is TGTGCCAGCAGCTTGGGAGGCGAGCCCACTAGCACAGATACGCAGTATTTT. Translation gives CASSLGGEPTSTDTQYF.

The V gene is TRBV6-6, the J gene TRBJ1-5; D ambiguous. There are 13 residues in the CDR3. With 7 bases removed from V and 2 bases from J, the gap between germline ends came to 9 bases. Per the germline V gene, CDR1 is MNHNY and CDR2 is SVGAGI (reference sequence). The CDR3 here is CASTNSGNQPQHF. Written as DNA, the CDR3 is TGTGCCAGCACCAACTCGGGCAATCAGCCCCAGCATTTT.

This chain joins TRBV10-3 and TRBJ1-2, with 8 nucleotides matching TRBD1. CDR3 length: 15 residues. CDR1 is ENHRY, CDR2 SYGVKD, per germline. V trimming: 7 bases; J trimming: 1 base; junction bases outside the gene matches: 8. CDR3: CAITDLQGDNYGYTF. In DNA form, the CDR3 reads TGTGCCATCACCGACCTACAGGGGGATAACTATGGCTACACCTTC.

This clone showed up just a few times. V gene TRBV19 combines with J gene TRBJ2-3; D possibly corresponds to TRBD2 (5 bases). The CDR3 is made up of 14 amino acids. Germline CDR1 and CDR2: LNHDA and SQIVND (reference sequence). V lost 3 bases and J lost 2, with 9 bases in between. CDR3 residues: CASSIGLYTDTQYF. DNA of the CDR3: TGTGCCAGTAGTATCGGACTCTACACAGATACGCAGTATTTT. The full variable domain, in which reference TRBV19 and TRBJ2-3 provide the parts outside the CDR3, is DGGITQSPKYLFRKEGQNVTLSCEQNLNHDAMYWYRQDPGQGLRLIYYSQIVNDFQKGDIAEGYSVSREKKESFPLTVTSAQKNPTAFYLCASSIGLYTDTQYFGPGTRLTVL.

This clone was observed a few times. V gene TRBV7-8 combines with J gene TRBJ2-7; TRBD2 matches at 8 bases. Trimming cost V 5 bases and J 6 bases; bases outside gene matches: 9. CDR1 is SGHVS and CDR2 is FQNEAQ in the germline V gene. This CDR3 is 14 amino acids long. CDR3 residues: CASSRRGGGLEQYF. CDR3 nucleotides: TGTGCCAGCAGCCGTCGGGGGGGAGGTCTCGAGCAGTACTTC.

The CDR3 DNA reads as TGTGCTAGTGGTTATCACAGGGGGCCCACAAGCTACACCTTC. Its protein is CASGYHRGPTSYTF. The genes are TRBV12-5 and TRBJ1-2; 9 bases line up with TRBD1. The V segment lost 4 bases and the J segment 9 bases; nucleotides outside the gene matches: 9. CDR3 size: 14 residues. Germline loops: CDR1 LGHNT, CDR2 FRNRAP.

This clone was seen repeatedly, ten times or more. The chain joins TRBV13 to TRBJ1-2; D not resolved. CDR3 size: 11 residues. Germline V gene sequence: CDR1 PRHDT, CDR2 FYEKMQ (reference sequence). Trimming pared 4 bases from V and 7 bases from J, leaving 7 bases between. In DNA form, the CDR3 reads TGTGCCAGCAGCTCCCAGGTTGGCTACACCTTC. Residues: CASSSQVGYTF. Combining the CDR3 with reference TRBV13 and TRBJ1-2 gives the whole variable domain AAGVIQSPRHLIKEKRETATLKCYPIPRHDTVYWYQQGPGQDPQFLISFYEKMQSDKGSIPDRFSAQQFSDYHSELNMSSLELGDSALYFCASSSQVGYTFGSGTRLTVV.

This rearrangement joins TRBV11-3 to TRBJ1-1; 7 bases map to TRBD1. CDR3 size: 15 residues. V lost 5 bases, J lost 4 bases, and 10 bases stayed unmatched. CDR1 SGHNT and CDR2 YENEEA come from the germline V gene. The CDR3 DNA sequence: TGTGCCAGCAGCCCTCTCGGAAGACAGGGCACTGAAGCTTTCTTT. Protein product: CASSPLGRQGTEAFF. Combining the CDR3 with reference TRBV11-3 and TRBJ1-1 gives the whole variable domain EAGVVQSPRYKIIEKKQPVAFWCNPISGHNTLYWYLQNLGQGPELLIRYENEEAVDDSQLPKDRFSAERLKGVDSTLKIQPAELGDSAVYLCASSPLGRQGTEAFFGQGTRLTVV.

The chain uses TRBV7-3 and TRBJ2-7; 8 bases align to TRBD2. Trimming cost V 5 bases and J 7 bases; bases outside gene matches: 7. Germline CDR1 is SGHTA and CDR2 is FQGTGA. CDR3 size: 13 residues. The CDR3 DNA is TGTGCCAGCAGCCTAGAAGGGACTAGGGAGCAGTACTTC. This codes for CASSLEGTREQYF. The variable domain in full, with the rest retrieved from reference TRBV7-3 and TRBJ2-7, is GAGVSQTPSNKVTEKGKYVELRCDPISGHTALYWYRQSLGQGPEFLIYFQGTGAADDSGLPNDRFFAVRPEGSVSTLKIQRTERGDSAVYLCASSLEGTREQYFGPGTRLTVT.

This clone occurred a few times. V usage is TRBV4-2 and J usage is TRBJ2-1, with 8 bases fitting TRBD2. CDR3 length: 16 amino acids. The junction had 3 bases not matched to a gene; V was cut back by 0 bases and J by 2 bases. Per the germline V gene, CDR1 is LGHNA and CDR2 is YNFKEQ. The CDR3 DNA follows: TGTGCCAGCAGCCAAGATCGGGGGGGCCCCTACAATGAGCAGTTCTTC. Protein: CASSQDRGGPYNEQFF.